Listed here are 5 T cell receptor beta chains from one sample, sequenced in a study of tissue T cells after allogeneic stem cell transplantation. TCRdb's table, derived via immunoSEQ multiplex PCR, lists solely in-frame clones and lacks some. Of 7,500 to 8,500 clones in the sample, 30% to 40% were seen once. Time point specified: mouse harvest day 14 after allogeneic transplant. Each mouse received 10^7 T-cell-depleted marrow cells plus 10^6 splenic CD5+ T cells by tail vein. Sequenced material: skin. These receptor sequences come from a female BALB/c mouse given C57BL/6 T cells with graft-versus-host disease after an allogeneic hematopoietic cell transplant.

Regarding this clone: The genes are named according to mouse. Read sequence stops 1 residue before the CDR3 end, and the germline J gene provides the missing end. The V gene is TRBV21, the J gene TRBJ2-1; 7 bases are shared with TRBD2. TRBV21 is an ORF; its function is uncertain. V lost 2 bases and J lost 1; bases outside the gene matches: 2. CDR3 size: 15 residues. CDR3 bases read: TGTGCTAGCAGTCAACTGGGGGTCAACTATGCTGAGCAGTTC. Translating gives CASSQLGVNYAEQF. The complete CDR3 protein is CASSQLGVNYAEQFF.

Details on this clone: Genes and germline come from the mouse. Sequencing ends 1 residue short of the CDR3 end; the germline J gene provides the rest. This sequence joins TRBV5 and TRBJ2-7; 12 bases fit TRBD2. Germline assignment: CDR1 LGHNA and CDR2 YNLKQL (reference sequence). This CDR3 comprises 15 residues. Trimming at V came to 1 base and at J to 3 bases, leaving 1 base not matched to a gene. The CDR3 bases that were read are TGTGCCAGCAGCCAAGGGGACTGGGGGGACTATGAACAGTAC. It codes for CASSQGDWGDYEQY. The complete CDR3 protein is CASSQGDWGDYEQYF.

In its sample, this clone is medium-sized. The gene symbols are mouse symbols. This chain's CDR3 is CASTRETVSNERLFF. The CDR3 bases that were read are TGTGCCAGCACCCGAGAGACAGTTTCCAACGAAAGATTATTT. The V gene is TRBV19, the J gene TRBJ1-4; possible D gene TRBD1, 5 bases. Coverage ceases 1 residue before the CDR3 finishes, and the germline J gene fills in the end. This CDR3 contains 15 residues. The germline CDR1 and CDR2 sequences are FNHDT and SITEND (reference sequence). The ends were cut back, 6 bases at V and 0 bases at J, with 12 bases in the middle. Based on the CDR3 plus reference TRBV19 and TRBJ1-4, the full variable domain is GGIITQTPKFLIGQEGQKLTLKCQQNFNHDTMYWYRQDSGKGLRLIYYSITENDLQKGDLSEGYDASREKKSSFSLTVTSAQKNEMAVFLCASTRETVSNERLFFGHGTKLSVL.

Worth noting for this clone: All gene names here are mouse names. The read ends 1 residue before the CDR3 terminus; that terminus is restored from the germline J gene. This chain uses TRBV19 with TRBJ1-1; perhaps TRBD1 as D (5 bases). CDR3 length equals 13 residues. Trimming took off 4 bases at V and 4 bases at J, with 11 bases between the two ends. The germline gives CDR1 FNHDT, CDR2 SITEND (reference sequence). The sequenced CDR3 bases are TGTGCCAGCAGTGGGACGGGAGGCACAGAAGTCTTC. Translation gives CASSGTGGTEVF. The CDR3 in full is CASSGTGGTEVFF.

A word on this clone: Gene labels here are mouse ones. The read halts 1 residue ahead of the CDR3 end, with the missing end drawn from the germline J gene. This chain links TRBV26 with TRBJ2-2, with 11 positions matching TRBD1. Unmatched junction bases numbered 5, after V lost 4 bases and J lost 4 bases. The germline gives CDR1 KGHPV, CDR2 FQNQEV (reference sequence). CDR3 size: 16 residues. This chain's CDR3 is CASSPDRGRGTGQLYF. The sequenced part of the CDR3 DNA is TGTGCCAGCAGTCCGGACAGGGGGCGAGGCACCGGGCAGCTCTAC.